This T cell receptor beta chain came from a study of blood T cell repertoires in COVID-19 (dated by TCRdb to the early 2020s). Study-level background: Samples covering the acute and convalescent phases of COVID-19 were provided by collaborators in the United States, Italy and Spain. The prospective study material was composed of cDNA or gDNA derived from T cells, B-cell-depleted T cells, or PBMCs. The dataset comprised deeply sampled blood TCRbeta repertoires from subjects exposed to, actively infected with, or recovered from COVID-19. The repertoires were released in a freely available public database meant as a resource for research on the immune response to SARS-CoV-2. The samples were drawn from the first 160 participants of the ongoing ImmuneRACE study and from under 1,500 subjects provided by 6 global collaborators. Sample metadata almost always included a de-identified subject ID, COVID-19 status, age in years and sex. Where available, HLA class I and class II types were taken from metadata supplied by the sample provider and were not determined by assay-based typing.

TCRbeta CDR3 regions were amplified from genomic DNA by means of the immunoSEQ Assay, a bias-controlled multiplex PCR. As for how the authors treated the data: Nucleated cell counts per sample were estimated from amplification of reference gene primers within the assay. To quantify the absolute abundance of each unique TCRbeta CDR3 rearrangement, sequence reads were collapsed and filtered. For each sample, productive Simpson clonality was calculated as the square root of Simpson's diversity index across productive rearrangements. Not all clones reach the TCRdb copy of this immuneACCESS table, which keeps in-frame sequences only. Checked studies attribute under half of the gap to unresolved V genes and leave the rest unexplained. The DNA was the basis for D and trimming; V, J and clone size are from that table. This sample is represented by about 40,000 clones; approximately 84% of them were singletons. The ten largest clones represent approximately 15% of the sample.

The study at large found these results: The quantity of clinical and demographic metadata differed by source and by participant and was supplied without curation.

Worth noting for this clone: Its antigen is currently not known. Base qualities are not at hand, and no much larger clone is one base apart.

The collaborating institutions used their own protocols to collect whole blood in K2EDTA tubes. For TCRbeta analysis, collaborator samples were shipped as frozen whole blood, as isolated PBMCs, or as DNA extracted from either sample type. The specimen sequenced was peripheral blood. The source of this sequence is a human donor in a cohort sampled during active COVID-19.

The nucleotide sequence is TGCGCCAGCAGCCAAGATAGACGGGGGACTAGCGGGGGGAGTGAAGAGACCCAGTACTTC. Translated, this is CASSQDRRGTSGGSEETQYF. The chain is assembled from TRBV4-1 and TRBJ2-5, and TRBD2 aligns with 15 junction nucleotides. The germline V gene gives CDR1 as MGHRA and CDR2 as YSYEKL. Germline trimming amounts to 0 bases on V and 3 bases on J, with 11 as the count of junction bases outside the gene matches. The CDR3, cysteine through phenylalanine, is 20 amino acids long. The retained sequence is limited to the CDR3, 60 bases, with the frame set at the first base.